This is a list of T cell receptor beta chains from one sample in a study of OX40 agonist ivuxolimab in advanced cancers. TCRdb keeps only in-frame clones here, not all; method: immunoSEQ multiplex PCR. The sample has more than 70,000 clones; approximately 89% are singletons. The sequenced sample was CD4+ or CD8+ T cells sorted from blood, obtained in a trial of the OX40 agonist ivuxolimab. These receptors all come from an adult with an advanced solid tumor such as melanoma, head and neck, liver or kidney cancer. Both conserved end residues are part of each CDR3. Fields, in order: CDR3 DNA, CDR3 protein, V gene, J gene, D gene, clone size. The D gene is left open where the match is weak. Clone size is given for some rows only: seen once, a few or many times, or a class if the clone is expanded.

TGCGCCAGCAGCTTGAGCGGGGAAAACATTCAGTACTTC	CASSLSGENIQYF	TRBV5-1	TRBJ2-4	TRBD2	once
TGTGCCAGCAGCTTGGTGGGGTACCGCTATGGCTACACCTTC	CASSLVGYRYGYTF	TRBV5-4	TRBJ1-2	-	-
TGTGCCAGCAGCTTACTTGGGAGCGGGCCCTACAATGAGCAGTTCTTC	CASSLLGSGPYNEQFF	TRBV7-9	TRBJ2-1	-	-
TGTGCCAGCACCGAGACAGGGACCCAAGAGACCCAGTACTTC	CASTETGTQETQYF	TRBV6-6	TRBJ2-5	TRBD1	-
TGTGCCAGTTCCCCGGGACAGGGGCGCTCCTACGAGCAGTACTTC	CASSPGQGRSYEQYF	TRBV19	TRBJ2-7	TRBD1	-
TGTGCCAGCAGCTTAGTTCTAGCGGGAGAGACCCAGTACTTC	CASSLVLAGETQYF	TRBV7-9	TRBJ2-5	TRBD2	-
TGTGCCAGCACCCCGGGGGCGACCTACGAGCAGTACTTC	CASTPGATYEQYF	TRBV6-6	TRBJ2-7	-	-
TGCGCCAGCAGCCCGGACAGGGGGGATACGCAGTATTTT	CASSPDRGDTQYF	TRBV4-1	TRBJ2-3	TRBD1	-
TGTGCCAGCAGCCCCGGACTAGCGGGAGTCGAAGAGACCCAGTACTTC	CASSPGLAGVEETQYF	TRBV5-4	TRBJ2-5	TRBD2	-
TGCGCCAGCAGCTTGCAGTCGAACACTGAAGCTTTCTTT	CASSLQSNTEAFF	TRBV5-1	TRBJ1-1	-	-
TGTGCCAGCATCGAGGAGGGGGCTGGCCAGCCCCAGCATTTT	CASIEEGAGQPQHF	TRBV28	TRBJ1-5	TRBD1	-
TGTGCCAGCAGTCTCCTCTCACGGGGTCAGCCCCAGCATTTT	CASSLLSRGQPQHF	TRBV27	TRBJ1-5	-	-
TGTGCCAGCTCACCACAGGGTTTGCGAGAGCAGTACTTC	CASSPQGLREQYF	TRBV18	TRBJ2-7	-	-
TGTGCCAGCAGTTTAGAGGGGGCGATTTTTGGCTACACCTTC	CASSLEGAIFGYTF	TRBV28	TRBJ1-2	TRBD1	-
TGTGCCAGCAGCTTAGATAACTTGATTGATACGCAGTATTTT	CASSLDNLIDTQYF	TRBV11-2	TRBJ2-3	-	-
TGTGCCAGCACCCAACCCGGGACAGGTTACAATTATGGCTACACCTTC	CASTQPGTGYNYGYTF	TRBV28	TRBJ1-2	TRBD1	-
TGCGCCAGCAGCTTGGGGATGACAGGGTCCGGAAACACCATATATTTT	CASSLGMTGSGNTIYF	TRBV5-1	TRBJ1-3	TRBD1	once
TGTGCCAGTAGTGGGACAGGGTCAACTAACTATGGCTACACCTTC	CASSGTGSTNYGYTF	TRBV19	TRBJ1-2	TRBD1	-
TGTGCCAGCAGCTTAGGGACTAGCGTTAACACCGGGGAGCTGTTTTTT	CASSLGTSVNTGELFF	TRBV11-2	TRBJ2-2	TRBD2	-
TGTGCCAGCAGCGGAGGACAGATCTGGGGCCAAGAGACCCAGTACTTC	CASSGGQIWGQETQYF	TRBV5-5	TRBJ2-5	-	-
TGTGCCAGCAGCTTAGTCGGTCACCTATTCTTC	CASSLVGHLFF	TRBV7-9	TRBJ2-1	-	-
TGTGCCAGCAGCTTCAGGAAGTGGGAGACCCAGTACTTC	CASSFRKWETQYF	TRBV7-3	TRBJ2-5	-	once
TGTGCCAGCAGTTTGGCGGGAACAGCTAATGAAAAACTGTTTTTT	CASSLAGTANEKLFF	TRBV6-5	TRBJ1-4	-	once
TGTGCCAGCAGCGTCACAGGGATCGGTGGCTACACCTTC	CASSVTGIGGYTF	TRBV6-5	TRBJ1-2	-	-
TGTGCCAGTAGTGACCCGGGAGGGCCATCCCCCGGGGAGCTGTTTTTT	CASSDPGGPSPGELFF	TRBV19	TRBJ2-2	TRBD2	-
TGTGCCAGCAGCCCTTGGACAGGGGAAGCTTTCTTT	CASSPWTGEAFF	TRBV13	TRBJ1-1	TRBD1	-
TGCGCCAGCAGCAAAACACACTCAGATACGCAGTATTTT	CASSKTHSDTQYF	TRBV5-1	TRBJ2-3	-	-
TGTGCCAGTAGTCCCGCAGGGGGAGGCTATGGCTACACCTTC	CASSPAGGGYGYTF	TRBV19	TRBJ1-2	TRBD1	-
TGTGCCAGCAGAGGGGGGGGTGAGACCCAGTACTTC	CASRGGGETQYF	TRBV6-1	TRBJ2-5	-	-
TGTGCCAGCAGTTTGGTACCACCCGGGACAGGGGATAGTGAGCAGTTCTTC	CASSLVPPGTGDSEQFF	TRBV27	TRBJ2-1	TRBD1	-
TGTGCCAGCAGCCTCCGCCAGGGGCCCACTGAAGCTTTCTTT	CASSLRQGPTEAFF	TRBV11-2	TRBJ1-1	-	-
TGTGCCAGCAGCCCTCGGGGCATGATGAACACTGAAGCTTTCTTT	CASSPRGMMNTEAFF	TRBV7-9	TRBJ1-1	-	-
TGCGCCAGCAGCTCTAGCGGGAGTCTATTAGCCAAAAACATTCAGTACTTC	CASSSSGSLLAKNIQYF	TRBV4-1	TRBJ2-4	TRBD2	-
TGTGCCAGCAGCGGAGCGAACACTGAAGCTTTCTTT	CASSGANTEAFF	TRBV7-3	TRBJ1-1	-	once
TGTGCCAGCAGCGTAGAGGGACAGGGGGGCACCGGGGAGCTGTTTTTT	CASSVEGQGGTGELFF	TRBV9	TRBJ2-2	TRBD1	-
TGTGCCAGCAGTGAAAGGTTCGGTAGCAGCAACGAGCAGTACTTC	CASSERFGSSNEQYF	TRBV6-1	TRBJ2-7	-	once
TGTGCCAGCAAATGGCAGGGAACAGATACGCAGTATTTT	CASKWQGTDTQYF	TRBV6-1	TRBJ2-3	-	-
TGTGCCAGCAGGAGCCTAAGGGACTACGAGCAGTACTTC	CASRSLRDYEQYF	TRBV11-2	TRBJ2-7	-	-
TGTGCCAGTAGTATATTTGAACAGGCCTATAATCAGCCCCAGCATTTT	CASSIFEQAYNQPQHF	TRBV19	TRBJ1-5	-	-
TGTGCCAGCAGCATCGGACTAGCGGGGGCCAAAAACATTCAGTACTTC	CASSIGLAGAKNIQYF	TRBV7-8	TRBJ2-4	TRBD2	-
TGTGCCAGCCGACAGGGGGCGGACTATGGCTACACCTTC	CASRQGADYGYTF	TRBV13	TRBJ1-2	TRBD1	-
TGTGCCAGTAGTTTATACAGGGGGCAGGTGACCGGGGAGCTGTTTTTT	CASSLYRGQVTGELFF	TRBV19	TRBJ2-2	TRBD1	-
TGTGCCAGAAGCACCAACTCACAGGCCTCCTACGAGCAGTACTTC	CARSTNSQASYEQYF	TRBV5-3	TRBJ2-7	-	-
TGTGCCAGCAGCATTCAGGGCGGGTACGAGCAGTACTTC	CASSIQGGYEQYF	TRBV5-4	TRBJ2-7	-	-
TGTGCTAGCAGCTTTCAGACAGGGTCGGGAGAGACCCAGTACTTC	CASSFQTGSGETQYF	TRBV7-7	TRBJ2-5	TRBD1	once